This T cell receptor beta chain was recovered during a study of cytomegalovirus exposure and HLA in healthy donors. Primers: 60 Vbeta forward and 13 Jbeta reverse. Method: immunoSEQ multiplex PCR; TCRdb's copy keeps in-frame clones and lacks some. The table shows about 140,000 clones, with around four fifths occurring only once. Per germline, CDR1 MNHNY and CDR2 SVGAGI (reference sequence). The germline V and J ends were trimmed by 4 bases and 6 bases, with 12 bases remaining between them. The CDR3 sequence is 14 residues long. Findings of the study overall: Among the CMV-associated chains, three were confirmed in vitro as specific for CMV antigens. Within an earlier analysis, most TCR beta V segments proved productive either about 90% or about 30% of the time. The study flagged roughly 150 TCR beta chains as cytomegalovirus-associated. In a later analysis, around 18,000 TCR beta sequences were associated with HLA alleles at 0.05 false discovery rate.

Concerning this clone itself: Its specificity is not known.

Sample: PBMCs. This TCR derives from a man aged 35 to 55 in good health and CMV-seronegative. This chain links TRBV6-6 with TRBJ2-2; D not resolved. CDR3 nucleotides: TGTGCCAGCAGTTCAACAAATTTCGCCGGGGAGCTGTTTTTT. Its translation: CASSSTNFAGELFF.